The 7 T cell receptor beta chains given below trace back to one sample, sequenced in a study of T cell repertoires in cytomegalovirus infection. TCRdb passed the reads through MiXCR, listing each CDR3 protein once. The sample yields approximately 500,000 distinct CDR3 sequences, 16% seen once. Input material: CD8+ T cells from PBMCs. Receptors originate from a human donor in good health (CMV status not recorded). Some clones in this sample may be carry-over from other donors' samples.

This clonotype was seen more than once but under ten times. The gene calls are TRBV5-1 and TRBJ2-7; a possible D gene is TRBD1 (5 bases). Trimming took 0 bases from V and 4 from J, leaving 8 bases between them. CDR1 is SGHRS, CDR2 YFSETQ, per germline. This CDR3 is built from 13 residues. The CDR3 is CASSLETDYEQYF. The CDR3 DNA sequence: TGCGCCAGCAGCTTGGAGACAGATTACGAGCAGTACTTC.

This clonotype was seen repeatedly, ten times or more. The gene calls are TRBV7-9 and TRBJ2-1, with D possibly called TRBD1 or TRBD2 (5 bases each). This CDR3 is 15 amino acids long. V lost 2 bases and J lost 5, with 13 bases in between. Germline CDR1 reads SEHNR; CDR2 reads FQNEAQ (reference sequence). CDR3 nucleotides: TGTGCCAGCAGCTTACGAGGGACCACTAACAATGAGCAGTTCTTC. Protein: CASSLRGTTNNEQFF. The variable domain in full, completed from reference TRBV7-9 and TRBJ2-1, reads DTGVSQNPRHKITKRGQNVTFRCDPISEHNRLYWYRQTLGQGPEFLTYFQNEAQLEKSRLLSDRFSAERPKGSFSTLEIQRTEQGDSAMYLCASSLRGTTNNEQFFGPGTRLTVL.

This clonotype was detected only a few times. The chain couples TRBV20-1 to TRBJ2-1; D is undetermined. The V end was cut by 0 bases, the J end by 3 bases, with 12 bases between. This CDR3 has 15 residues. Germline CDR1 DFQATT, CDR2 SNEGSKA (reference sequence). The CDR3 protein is CSARDFGGLYNEQFF. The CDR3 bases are TGCAGTGCTAGAGACTTTGGCGGCCTCTACAATGAGCAGTTCTTC.

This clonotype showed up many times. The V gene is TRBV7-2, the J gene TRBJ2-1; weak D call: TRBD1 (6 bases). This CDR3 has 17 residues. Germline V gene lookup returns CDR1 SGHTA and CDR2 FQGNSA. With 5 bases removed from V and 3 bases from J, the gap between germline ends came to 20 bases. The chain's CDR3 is CASSIGAGAPFYNEQFF. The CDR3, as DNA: TGTGCCAGCAGCATCGGAGCAGGGGCCCCATTCTACAATGAGCAGTTCTTC.

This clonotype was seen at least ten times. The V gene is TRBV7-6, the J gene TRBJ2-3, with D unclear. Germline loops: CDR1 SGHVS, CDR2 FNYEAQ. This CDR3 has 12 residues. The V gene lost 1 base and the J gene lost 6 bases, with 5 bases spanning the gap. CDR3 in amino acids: CASSLEKDTQYF. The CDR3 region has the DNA TGTGCCAGCAGCTTAGAAAAGGATACGCAGTATTTT.

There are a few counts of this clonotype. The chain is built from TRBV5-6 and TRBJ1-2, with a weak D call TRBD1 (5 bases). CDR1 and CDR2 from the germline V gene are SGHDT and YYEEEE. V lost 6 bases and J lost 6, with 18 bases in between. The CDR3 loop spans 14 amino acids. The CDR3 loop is CASKSLTWGDGYTF. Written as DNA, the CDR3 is TGTGCCAGCAAGTCCCTCACTTGGGGGGATGGCTACACCTTC.

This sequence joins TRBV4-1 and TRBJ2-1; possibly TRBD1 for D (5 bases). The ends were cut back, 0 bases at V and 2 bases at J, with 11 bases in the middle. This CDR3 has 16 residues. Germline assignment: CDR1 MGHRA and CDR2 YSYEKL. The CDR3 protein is CASSQDCGAAYNEQFF. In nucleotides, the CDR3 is TGCGCCAGCAGCCAAGATTGTGGGGCCGCCTACAATGAGCAGTTCTTC.